This T cell receptor beta chain emerged from a study of vaccination effects on CD4 cells after COVID-19. Study-wide points: Late post-vaccination, clones induced by infection and those induced by vaccine underwent marked clonal contraction.

Antigen-specific CD4+ T cells were expanded with viral peptide pools in the ViraFEST assay before sequencing. Following an approximately ten-day culture, CD4+ T cells were purified. None of the vaccinated had previously contracted SARS-CoV-2, and their nucleocapsid antibodies tested negative. Half-medium changes using IL-2 medium occurred on days 3 and 7. Sequencing was performed with immunoSEQ multiplex PCR; in TCRdb, only in-frame clones are kept and a portion is missing. Counted here are 65,000 to 90,000 clones, roughly 79% occurring once; the ten biggest clones make up 10% to 13%. Comments on this clone: Its antigen is not identified.

The TCR sequence derives from a human donor who received a COVID-19 vaccine. This specimen was CD4+ T cells from PBMCs cultured with SARS-CoV-2 spike peptides, taken before COVID-19 vaccination.

CDR3 amino acids: CATSGRDYGYTF. CDR3 sequence (DNA): TGTGCCACCAGTGGTCGGGATTATGGCTACACCTTC. The chain carries TRBV24-1 and TRBJ1-2; D not resolved. From germline, CDR1 is KGHDR and CDR2 SFDVKD. Trimming removed 5 bases at V and 5 bases at J, with 8 bases between. CDR3 size: 12 residues.